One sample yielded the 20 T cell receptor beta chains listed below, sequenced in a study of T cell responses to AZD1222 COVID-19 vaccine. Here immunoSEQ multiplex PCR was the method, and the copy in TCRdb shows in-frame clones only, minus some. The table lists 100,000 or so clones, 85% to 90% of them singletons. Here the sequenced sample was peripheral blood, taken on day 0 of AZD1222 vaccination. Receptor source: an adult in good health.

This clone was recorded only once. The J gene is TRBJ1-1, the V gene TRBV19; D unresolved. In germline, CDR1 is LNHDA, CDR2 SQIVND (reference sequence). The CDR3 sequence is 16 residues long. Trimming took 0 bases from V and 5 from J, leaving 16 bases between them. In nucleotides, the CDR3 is TGTGCCAGTAGTATAGATTTGGCGGCATTGACGACTGAAGCTTTCTTT. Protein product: CASSIDLAALTTEAFF.

The CDR3 DNA reads as TGCGCCAGCAGTCACCGATACTACAATGAGCAGTTCTTC. This encodes CASSHRYYNEQFF. The chain is built from TRBV5-1 and TRBJ2-1; D uncertain. The CDR3 runs to 13 residues. The germline V and J ends were trimmed by 5 bases and 3 bases, with 9 bases remaining between them. Germline assignment: CDR1 SGHRS and CDR2 YFSETQ.

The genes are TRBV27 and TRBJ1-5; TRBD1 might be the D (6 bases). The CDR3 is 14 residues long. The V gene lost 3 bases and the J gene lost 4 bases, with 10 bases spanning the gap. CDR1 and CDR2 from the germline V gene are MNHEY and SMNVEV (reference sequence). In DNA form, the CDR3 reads TGTGCCAGCAGTTTGGGGACAAGAAATCAGCCCCAGCATTTT. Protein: CASSLGTRNQPQHF.

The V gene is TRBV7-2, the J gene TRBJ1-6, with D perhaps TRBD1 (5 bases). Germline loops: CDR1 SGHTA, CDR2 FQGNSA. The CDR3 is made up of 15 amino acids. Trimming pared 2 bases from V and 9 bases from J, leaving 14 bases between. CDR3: CASSLQGDGISPLHF. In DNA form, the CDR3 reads TGTGCCAGCAGCTTACAAGGGGACGGGATTTCACCCCTCCACTTT.

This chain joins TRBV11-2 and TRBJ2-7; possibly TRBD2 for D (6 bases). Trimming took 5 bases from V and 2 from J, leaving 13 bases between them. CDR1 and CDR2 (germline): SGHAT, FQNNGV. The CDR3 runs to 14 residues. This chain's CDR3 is CASSVPGRTYEQYF. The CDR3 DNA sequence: TGTGCCAGCAGCGTTCCAGGGAGGACCTACGAGCAGTACTTC.

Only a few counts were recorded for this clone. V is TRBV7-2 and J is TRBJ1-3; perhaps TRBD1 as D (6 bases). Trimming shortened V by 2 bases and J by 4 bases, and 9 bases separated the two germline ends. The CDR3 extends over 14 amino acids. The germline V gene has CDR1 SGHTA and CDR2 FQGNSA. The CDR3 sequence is CASSLSTGGNTIYF. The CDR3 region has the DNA TGTGCCAGCAGCTTATCGACAGGCGGAAACACCATATATTTT. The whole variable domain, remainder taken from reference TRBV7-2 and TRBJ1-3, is GAGVSQSPSNKVTEKGKDVELRCDPISGHTALYWYRQSLGQGLEFLIYFQGNSAPDKSGLPSDRFSAERTGGSVSTLTIQRTQQEDSAVYLCASSLSTGGNTIYFGEGSWLTVV.

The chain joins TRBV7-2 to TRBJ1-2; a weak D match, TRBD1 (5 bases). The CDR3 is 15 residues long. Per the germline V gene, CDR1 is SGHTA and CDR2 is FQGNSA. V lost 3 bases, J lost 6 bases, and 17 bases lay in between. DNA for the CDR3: TGTGCCAGCAGCTTCCAGGGTCTGGCTAGGGATGGCTACACCTTC. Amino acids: CASSFQGLARDGYTF.

The chain's CDR3 is CASSLWSAGGPTTDTQYF. CDR3 nucleotides: TGTGCCAGCAGCTTATGGTCCGCGGGGGGACCAACCACAGATACGCAGTATTTT. The rearrangement links TRBV7-2 to TRBJ2-3; TRBD2 matches 8 bases. Per the germline V gene, CDR1 is SGHTA and CDR2 is FQGNSA. The CDR3 loop spans 18 amino acids. V was clipped by 2 bases and J by 2 bases; unmatched bases: 12. Full variable domain (rest looked up from reference TRBV7-2 and TRBJ2-3): GAGVSQSPSNKVTEKGKDVELRCDPISGHTALYWYRQSLGQGLEFLIYFQGNSAPDKSGLPSDRFSAERTGGSVSTLTIQRTQQEDSAVYLCASSLWSAGGPTTDTQYFGPGTRLTVL.

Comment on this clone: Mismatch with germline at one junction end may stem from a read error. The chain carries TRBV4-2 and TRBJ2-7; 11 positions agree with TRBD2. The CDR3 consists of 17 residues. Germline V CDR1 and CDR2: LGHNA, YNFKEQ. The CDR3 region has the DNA TGTGCCAGCAGCCAAGATGTGCTAGCGGGGGGAACCTACGCGCAGTACTTC. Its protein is CASSQDVLAGGTYAQYF.

DNA for the CDR3: TGCGCCAGCAGCCAGCTAGCGACCCTCCCATATTATACGCAGTATTTT. Amino acid sequence: CASSQLATLPYYTQYF. This sequence joins TRBV5-1 and TRBJ2-3, with D possibly TRBD2 on 6 matching bases. With 4 bases removed from V and 7 bases from J, the gap between germline ends came to 22 bases. The CDR3 has 16 residues. Germline V CDR1 and CDR2: SGHRS, YFSETQ.

This CDR3 is CASSDPSGLTGKTSGNTIYF. The CDR3 DNA is TGTGCCAGCAGTGACCCGTCGGGCCTAACAGGGAAAACCTCTGGAAACACCATATATTTT. The V and J genes are TRBV6-4 and TRBJ1-3, with D possibly TRBD1 on 6 matching bases. Germline loops: CDR1 MRHNA, CDR2 SNTAGT. V was pared by 2 bases and J by 0 bases, with 23 bases between. CDR3 length: 20 amino acids.

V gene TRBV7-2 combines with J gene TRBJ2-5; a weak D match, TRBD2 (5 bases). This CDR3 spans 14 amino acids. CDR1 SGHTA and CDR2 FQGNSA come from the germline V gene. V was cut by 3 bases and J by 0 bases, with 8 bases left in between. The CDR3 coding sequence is TGTGCCAGCAGCTTCTCGGGGTACCAAGAGACCCAGTACTTC. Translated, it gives CASSFSGYQETQYF. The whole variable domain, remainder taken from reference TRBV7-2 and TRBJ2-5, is GAGVSQSPSNKVTEKGKDVELRCDPISGHTALYWYRQSLGQGLEFLIYFQGNSAPDKSGLPSDRFSAERTGGSVSTLTIQRTQQEDSAVYLCASSFSGYQETQYFGPGTRLLVL.

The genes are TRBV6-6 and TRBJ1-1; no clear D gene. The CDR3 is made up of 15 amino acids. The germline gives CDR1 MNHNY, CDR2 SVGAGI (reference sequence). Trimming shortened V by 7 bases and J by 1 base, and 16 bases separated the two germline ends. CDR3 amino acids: CASINDRAGNTEAFF. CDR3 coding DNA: TGTGCCAGCATCAACGACCGGGCCGGGAACACTGAAGCTTTCTTT.

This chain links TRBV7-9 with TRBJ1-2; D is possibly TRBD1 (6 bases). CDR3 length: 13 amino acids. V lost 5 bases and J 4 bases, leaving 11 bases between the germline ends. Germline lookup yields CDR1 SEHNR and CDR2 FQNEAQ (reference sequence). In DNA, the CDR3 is TGTGCCAGCAGCATAGAGGGGGTCTATGGCTACACCTTC. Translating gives CASSIEGVYGYTF.

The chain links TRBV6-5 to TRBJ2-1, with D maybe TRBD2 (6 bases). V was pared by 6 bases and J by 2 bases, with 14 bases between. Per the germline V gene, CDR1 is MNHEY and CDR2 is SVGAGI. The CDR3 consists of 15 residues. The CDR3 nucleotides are TGTGCCAGCAGACCCCTGGAGGGACCCTACAATGAGCAGTTCTTC. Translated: CASRPLEGPYNEQFF.

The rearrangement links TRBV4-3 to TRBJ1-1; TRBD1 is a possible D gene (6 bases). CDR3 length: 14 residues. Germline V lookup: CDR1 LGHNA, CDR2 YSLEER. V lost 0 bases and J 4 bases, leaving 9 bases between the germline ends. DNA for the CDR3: TGCGCCAGCAGCCAAGATCGGGGGCCCACTGAAGCTTTCTTT. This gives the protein CASSQDRGPTEAFF.

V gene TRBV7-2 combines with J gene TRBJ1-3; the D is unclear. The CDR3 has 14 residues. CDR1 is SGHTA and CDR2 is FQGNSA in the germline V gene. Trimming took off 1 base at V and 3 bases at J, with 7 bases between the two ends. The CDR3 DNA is TGTGCCAGCAGCTTAGAGACTTTTGGAAACACCATATATTTT. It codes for CASSLETFGNTIYF.

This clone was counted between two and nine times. DNA for the CDR3: TGTGCCAGCAGCTTGTGGGGTTCTAACTATGGCTACACCTTC. Translation: CASSLWGSNYGYTF. This chain uses TRBV5-5 with TRBJ1-2; D is ambiguous. V lost 1 base and J lost 0, with 7 bases in between. The germline V gene encodes CDR1 SGHKS and CDR2 YYEKEE (reference sequence). CDR3 length: 14 residues.

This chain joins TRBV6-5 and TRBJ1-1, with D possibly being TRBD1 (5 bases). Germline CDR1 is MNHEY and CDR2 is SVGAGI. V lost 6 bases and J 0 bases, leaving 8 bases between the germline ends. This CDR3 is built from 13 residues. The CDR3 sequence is CASRGTVNTEAFF. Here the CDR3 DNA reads TGTGCCAGCAGGGGGACGGTGAACACTGAAGCTTTCTTT.

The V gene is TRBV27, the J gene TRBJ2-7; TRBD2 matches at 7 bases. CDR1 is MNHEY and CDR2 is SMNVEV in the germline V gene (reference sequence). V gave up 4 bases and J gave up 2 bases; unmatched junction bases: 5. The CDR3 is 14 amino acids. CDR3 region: CASSYLAGTYEQYF. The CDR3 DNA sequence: TGTGCCAGCAGTTATTTAGCGGGTACCTACGAGCAGTACTTC.